This T cell receptor (beta chain) was obtained from a study of Graves' ophthalmopathy and Graves' hyperthyroidism (dated 2018 in TCRdb). Concerning the study at large: Peripheral blood was collected before any treatment was given, at the time of initial diagnosis. In total, around 140 blood samples were TCR-sequenced: under 45 ophthalmopathy, around 75 hyperthyroidism and approximately 17 hyperthyroidism-to-ophthalmopathy patients. The study used signatures of the TCR beta repertoire to tell Graves' ophthalmopathy apart from Graves' hyperthyroidism and to predict which patients would progress to ophthalmopathy. The independent validation cohort included 18 to 20 hyperthyroidism patients plus 17 patients who later progressed from hyperthyroidism to ophthalmopathy. To explore V-J signatures that distinguish ophthalmopathy from hyperthyroidism, a discovery set of 95 to 100 patients was enrolled, made up of approximately 45 with ophthalmopathy and some 60 with stable hyperthyroidism. T-cell repertoires of thyroid tissue and blood were compared in five or six hyperthyroidism patients. For training and testing, the roughly 97 patients in the discovery cohort were randomly divided in a 7:3 ratio. Following sampling, methimazole starting at 30 mg daily was administered to hyperthyroidism patients, and high-dose intravenous methylprednisolone was administered to ophthalmopathy patients.

Stable hyperthyroidism was defined as no progression to ophthalmopathy within 18 months of follow-up. Hyperthyroidism patients were newly diagnosed, with disease duration under 2 months, and aged 18 to 65 years. Patients with other autoimmune diseases, uncontrolled infections, pregnancy or lactation were excluded from the study. Clinical symptoms, serum thyroxine, TRAb, thyroid ultrasound and orbital computed tomography were used for diagnosis. Using Ficoll-Paque density gradient centrifugation, PBMCs were isolated from approximately 11 ml of fresh peripheral blood. Total RNA was extracted using Trizol reagent, and RNA quality was checked on an Agilent 2100 Bioanalyzer. Per the germline V gene, SQVTM is the CDR1 and ANQGSEA is the CDR2. Including the terminal cysteine and phenylalanine, the CDR3 comprises 13 residues. The CDR3 DNA has 39 bases and is translated from base 1. V was cut back by 5 bases and J by 2 bases, leaving a gap of 10 bases between them.

This clonotype was seen many times. No cognate antigen has been identified for it. Base qualities are missing; no much larger clone stands one base away. Summary of the overall study and its limitations: No statistical method was used to predetermine the sample size, and group allocation was not hidden from the investigators. In cross-validation, the 13-signature model distinguished ophthalmopathy from stable hyperthyroidism with just over 85% sensitivity and around 81% specificity, and in the test set the corresponding values were roughly 78% and 74%. Most expanded thyroid clonotypes with frequency above 0.001 were also detected in blood, suggesting blood repertoires may reflect the thyroid immune response. In validation, the model predicted ophthalmopathy progression with 70.59% sensitivity and around 72% specificity; some 13 predicted patients were CT-confirmed with GO in a median of approximately 6.2 months.

TCR beta CDR3 regions were amplified from RNA transcripts for repertoire sequencing. The first round was an RT-PCR using HTBI primers with the Qiagen OneStep RT-PCR kit, and this first round was followed by a second-round multiplex PCR, then size selection and purification. Libraries were sequenced paired-end with 100 bp reads on an Illumina HiSeq2000. Concerning the study's data processing: SOAPnuke was used to process the reads, removing any read that contained adapters or uncalled bases, had a mean Phred below 15, or lacked an exact match to the constant primer or identifier. COPE v1.2.5 was used to merge the high-quality paired reads. Clonotypes were defined as unique nucleotide sequences and were aligned to IMGT TRB V, D and J references using MiTCR v1.1. The analysis was limited to V-J combinations with a frequency above 0.0001, which together covered 99% to 99.2% of the repertoires. A TCR clonal expansion and chaos score per V-J combination was defined as the ratio of F50 clonal expansion to chaos observed in the TCRdist matrix. Welch's t-statistics and random forest were used to narrow the features down to 13 V-J combinations, which were then fed into a naive Bayes classifier. The Morisita-Horn index was used to measure how similar the thyroid and blood repertoires were. TCRdb itself trimmed the public reads at Q25 with fastp, ran MiXCR and retained productive beta chains. Rows matching on CDR3 protein sequence are summarized as one entry with the most common DNA and genes. Here the V and J calls rest on TCRdb's processing, not on the authors' analysis. Counted in this sample were 350,000 to 400,000 distinct CDR3 sequences; approximately 15% of them appeared once. The ten most abundant clones make up roughly 7% of the sample.

The V gene is TRBV29-1 and the J gene is TRBJ1-5, with no reliable assignment of the D segment. Source material: peripheral blood. The TCR sequence derives from a young woman with stable Graves' hyperthyroidism. Donor details come from another sample of the same person, matched by shared clones. The CDR3 in this case is CSVSGSGNQPQHF. The DNA reads TGCAGCGTTTCCGGGTCAGGCAATCAGCCCCAGCATTTT.